Presented here are 9 T cell receptor beta chains from one specimen sequenced in a study of T cells in Graves' hyperthyroidism and ophthalmopathy. Amplified TCR beta CDR3 regions derived from RNA transcripts. RT-PCR in the first round (using the HTBI primer set) targeted the TCR CDR3. TCRdb recomputed calls from the multiplex PCR reads with MiXCR, one row per CDR3 protein. The data contain around 190,000 distinct CDR3 sequences, around 16% of them singletons. Sequencing input: blood. These receptors originate from a woman aged 50 to 65 with Graves' hyperthyroidism.

In its sample, this clonotype was seen many times. The genes are TRBV5-1 and TRBJ2-1; 8 bases line up with TRBD2. Germline CDR1 reads SGHRS; CDR2 reads YFSETQ. V was clipped by 3 bases and J by 4 bases; unmatched bases: 9. The length of the CDR3 is 16 residues. CDR3 DNA: TGCGCCAGCAGCTCCGCGCAGACTAGCGAATACAATGAGCAGTTCTTC. Residues: CASSSAQTSEYNEQFF. Filled out from reference TRBV5-1 and TRBJ2-1, the complete variable domain reads KAGVTQTPRYLIKTRGQQVTLSCSPISGHRSVSWYQQTPGQGLQFLFEYFSETQRNKGNFPGRFSGRQFSNSRSEMNVSTLELGDSALYLCASSSAQTSEYNEQFFGPGTRLTVL.

This clonotype came up many times. The gene calls are TRBV18 and TRBJ1-2; D is undetermined. From germline, CDR1 is KGHSH and CDR2 LQKENI. V dropped 4 bases and J dropped 6 bases, with 9 bases sitting between them. CDR3 length: 12 amino acids. The CDR3 spells CASSLSVDGYTF. CDR3 sequence (DNA): TGTGCCAGCTCACTTTCCGTGGATGGCTACACCTTC. The full variable domain, its missing parts supplied by reference TRBV18 and TRBJ1-2, is NAGVMQNPRHLVRRRGQEARLRCSPMKGHSHVYWYRQLPEEGLKFMVYLQKENIIDESGMPKERFSAEFPKEGPSILRIQQVVRGDSAAYFCASSLSVDGYTFGSGTRLTVV.

This clonotype was counted ten times or more. This sequence joins TRBV11-1 and TRBJ1-1; D gene uncertain. V dropped 1 base and J dropped 4 bases, with 10 bases sitting between them. This CDR3 spans 14 amino acids. From germline, CDR1 is SGHAT and CDR2 FQDESV (reference sequence). Here the CDR3 DNA reads TGTGCCAGCAGCTTAGAACGTTTGGGCACTGAAGCTTTCTTT. Protein product: CASSLERLGTEAFF.

This clonotype showed up many times. CDR3 in amino acids: CASSEVEGEQFF. As DNA, the CDR3 is TGTGCCAGCAGCGAAGTTGAGGGTGAGCAGTTCTTC. The chain has TRBV7-3 and TRBJ2-1; D possibly corresponds to TRBD2 (5 bases). The V and J ends lost 5 bases and 9 bases respectively, with 11 bases between them. CDR3 length: 12 amino acids. Germline CDR1 reads SGHTA; CDR2 reads FQGTGA.

The V gene is TRBV6-1, the J gene TRBJ2-6; possibly TRBD2 for D (5 bases). The CDR3 spans 16 residues. CDR1 and CDR2 from the germline V gene are MNHNS and SASEGT. Trimming took 7 bases from V and 0 from J, leaving 13 bases between them. CDR3 sequence reads: CASKKYAGSGANVLTF. DNA of the CDR3: TGTGCCAGCAAGAAGTATGCGGGCTCTGGGGCCAACGTCCTGACTTTC.

This clonotype was seen ten or more times. The chain carries TRBV13 and TRBJ1-1; weak D call: TRBD1 (6 bases). There are 15 residues in the CDR3. Germline CDR1 and CDR2: PRHDT and FYEKMQ (reference sequence). The ends were cut back, 3 bases at V and 5 bases at J, with 16 bases in the middle. The CDR3 DNA reads as TGTGCCAGCAGCTTTATTCAGGGGAGGAGTACTGAAGCTTTCTTT. As protein: CASSFIQGRSTEAFF.

In its sample, this clonotype was seen many times. This chain joins TRBV12-3 or TRBV12-4 and TRBJ1-5; D not certain. V dropped 3 bases and J dropped 3 bases, with 6 bases sitting between them. CDR3 size: 13 residues. This chain's CDR3 is CASSLGFNQPQHF. CDR3 bases: TGTGCCAGCAGTTTGGGCTTCAATCAGCCCCAGCATTTT.

This clonotype was picked up many times. The chain couples TRBV11-2 to TRBJ1-2; the D gene is possibly TRBD1 (5 bases). The V end was cut by 5 bases, the J end by 3 bases, with 19 bases between. The CDR3 is made up of 16 amino acids. Germline CDR1 and CDR2: SGHAT and FQNNGV. CDR3 sequence reads: CASSVTRGEKDYGYTF. DNA of the CDR3: TGTGCCAGCAGCGTAACGAGGGGAGAGAAGGACTATGGCTACACCTTC.

This chain joins TRBV24-1 and TRBJ1-1, with TRBD1 matching 7 bases. CDR3 length: 14 amino acids. J lost 7 bases, V lost 7 bases, and 11 bases had no gene match. Looked up from germline, CDR1 is KGHDR and CDR2 is SFDVKD. DNA of the CDR3: TGTGCCACCAGCCCCCCAGGGGGGAGTGGTGAAGCTTTCTTT. It specifies CATSPPGGSGEAFF.